This TCR beta chain came from a study of identical twins (dated by TCRdb to 2015 to 2016). For the wider study: TCR alpha and beta repertoires from monozygotic twins, unrelated adults of various ages and cord blood were deep-sequenced to test whether fetal clonotypes persist. To rule out contamination, replicate twin experiments were performed at different times with different library preparation protocols. The research as a whole found: Recombination models systematically underestimated out-of-frame TCR alpha sharing in monozygotic twins but agreed with sharing between unrelated individuals. Compared with coincidental sharing between unrelated individuals, out-of-frame TCR alpha sequences shared between twins showed an excess of sequences with low generation probability. Fewer insertions were carried by abundant cord blood beta clonotypes; a weaker similar trend was observed in young adult naive repertoires, while no such trend was observed in memory repertoires. The excess sharing between twins in beta out-of-frame sequences was weaker because fewer shared sequences reduced the signal-to-noise ratio. Invariant T cells such as MAIT and iNKT could partly confound zero-insertion analyses, although diverse VJ usage argued against such confounding for most clonotypes. Because the same donors could not be followed over many years, the conclusions depended on cross-sectional statistical analysis.

Library creation used 5' RACE. The run used an Illumina HiSeq 2000. Template switching introduced a universal primer binding site; the final cDNA contained a unique molecular identifier, enabling accurate counting of TCR cDNA molecules. Specific primers in the conserved constant-segment region were used to synthesize first-strand cDNA for the TCR alpha and beta chains. To control for contamination, each cDNA library was double barcoded with a SMART-Mk sample barcode plus Illumina barcodes. Two successive PCR steps introduced TruSeq adapter sequences along with Illumina sample barcodes. Sequencing of the TCR alpha and beta cDNA libraries was done on the Illumina HiSeq platform using custom primers. The published analysis was carried out like this. Unique molecular identifiers were extracted from raw reads with MiGEC, and CDR3 positions were determined with MiXCR. Recombination models were inferred per individual with the repgenHMM and IGoR tools using an EM algorithm. Shared clonotype analysis was performed with the tcR package in R, normalizing sharing by the product of cloneset sizes. Out-of-frame nonproductive sequences were analyzed to study raw recombination free of thymic and clonal selection effects. TCRdb trimmed public reads at Q25 via fastp, called clones via MiXCR and kept in-frame beta chains. Each entry is one CDR3 protein sequence, shown with its most common DNA and genes. These V and J calls originate from TCRdb's pipeline instead of the authors' own analysis. Present in this sample are around 1.7 million distinct CDR3 sequences, roughly a third of which were seen just once. 0.25% to 0.3% of the sample rests with the top ten.

From the cysteine up to the phenylalanine, the CDR3 has a length of 16 residues. Of all the DNA, just the CDR3 is kept, 48 bases in frame from base 1. Deletion took 3 bases off V and 0 bases off J, with a span of 12 bases between the germline ends. The germline V gene gives CDR1 as SGHTA and CDR2 as FQGNSA. All donors were healthy Caucasians. Note on this clonotype: Which antigen it targets is not known. Per-base qualities were not stored, and no clone one base away is much larger.

What was sequenced was cord blood. This sequence uses TRBV7-2 and TRBJ2-1; the D region is possibly TRBD1 or TRBD2, each matching across 5 bases. This receptor was obtained from a newborn girl in good health. The CDR3 reads as follows: CASSFLGDRSYNEQFF. The DNA is as follows: TGTGCCAGCAGCTTTCTGGGGGACCGCTCCTACAATGAGCAGTTCTTC.